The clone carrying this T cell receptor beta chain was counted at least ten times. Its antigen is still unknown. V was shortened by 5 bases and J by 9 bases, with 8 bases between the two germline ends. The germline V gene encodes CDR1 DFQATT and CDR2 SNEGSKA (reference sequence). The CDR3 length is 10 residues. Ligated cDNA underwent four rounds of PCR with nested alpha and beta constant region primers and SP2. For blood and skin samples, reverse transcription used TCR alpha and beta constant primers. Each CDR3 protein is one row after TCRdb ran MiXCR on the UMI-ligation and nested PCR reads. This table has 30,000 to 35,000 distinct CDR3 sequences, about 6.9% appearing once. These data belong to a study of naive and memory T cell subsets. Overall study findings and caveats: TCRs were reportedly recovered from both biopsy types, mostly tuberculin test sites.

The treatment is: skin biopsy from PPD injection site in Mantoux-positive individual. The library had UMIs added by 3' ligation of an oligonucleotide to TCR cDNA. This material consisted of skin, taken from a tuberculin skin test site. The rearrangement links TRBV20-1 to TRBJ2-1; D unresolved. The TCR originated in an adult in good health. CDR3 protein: CSAGVSEQFF. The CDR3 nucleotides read TGCAGTGCTGGGGTTAGTGAGCAGTTCTTC.